This TCR beta chain was retrieved from a study (dated by TCRdb to the mid-2010s). Receptor libraries were prepared by RT-PCR. TCRdb records Illumina MiSeq as the sequencer. The public sequencing data were trimmed at Q25 with fastp and processed into clonotypes with MiXCR by TCRdb, which kept only in-frame beta chains. Records with the same CDR3 protein are collapsed into one entry carrying the most frequent genes and DNA. The sample includes fewer than 800,000 distinct CDR3 sequences, with approximately 15% observed a single time. Together, the top ten hold 3% to 4.5% of the sample. Clipping removes 5 bases from V and 11 bases from J, with 11 as the unmatched junction base count. The CDR3 covers 13 residues, taking in both the cysteine and the phenylalanine. Only the CDR3 DNA is retained, 39 bases long and in frame from the first base. CDR1 LGHDT and CDR2 YNNKEL are derived from the germline V gene (reference sequence).

About this clonotype: Its antigen is unknown. No much larger clone is present one base from it, and per-base qualities are unavailable.

The sequencing sample was made of memory CD4+ T cells from blood. The rearrangement joined TRBV3-1 to TRBJ1-1; 7 of the junction bases match TRBD1. The receptor was derived from a female donor in good health, serving as a healthy control. The CDR3 reads CASSTQTGTAAFF. The bases are TGTGCCAGCAGCACCCAGACAGGGACCGCGGCTTTCTTT.